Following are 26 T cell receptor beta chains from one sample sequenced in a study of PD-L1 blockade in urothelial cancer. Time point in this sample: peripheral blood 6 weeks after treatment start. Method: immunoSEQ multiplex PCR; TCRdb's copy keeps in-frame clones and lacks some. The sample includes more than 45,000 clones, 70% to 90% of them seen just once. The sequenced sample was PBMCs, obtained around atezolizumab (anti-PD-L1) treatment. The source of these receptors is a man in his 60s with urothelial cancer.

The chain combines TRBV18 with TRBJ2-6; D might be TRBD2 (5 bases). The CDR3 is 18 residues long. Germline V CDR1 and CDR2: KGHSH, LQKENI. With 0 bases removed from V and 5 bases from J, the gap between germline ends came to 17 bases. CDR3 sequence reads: CASSPPGLAAGWANVLTF. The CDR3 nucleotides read TGTGCCAGCTCACCACCCGGACTGGCAGCCGGGTGGGCCAACGTCCTGACTTTC. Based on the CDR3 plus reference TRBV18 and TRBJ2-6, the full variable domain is NAGVMQNPRHLVRRRGQEARLRCSPMKGHSHVYWYRQLPEEGLKFMVYLQKENIIDESGMPKERFSAEFPKEGPSILRIQQVVRGDSAAYFCASSPPGLAAGWANVLTFGAGSRLTVL.

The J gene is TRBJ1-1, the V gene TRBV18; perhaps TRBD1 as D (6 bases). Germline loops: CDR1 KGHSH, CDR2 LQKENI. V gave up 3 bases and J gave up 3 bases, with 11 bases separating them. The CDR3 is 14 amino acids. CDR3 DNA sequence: TGTGCCAGCTCACCGGGACACAAAGACACTGAAGCTTTCTTT. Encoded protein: CASSPGHKDTEAFF.

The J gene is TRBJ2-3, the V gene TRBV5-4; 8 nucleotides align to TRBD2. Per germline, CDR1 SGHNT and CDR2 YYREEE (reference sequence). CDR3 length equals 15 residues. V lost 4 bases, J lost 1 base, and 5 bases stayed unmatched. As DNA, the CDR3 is TGTGCCAGCAGCCAGCGGGGGCGGGGCACAGATACGCAGTATTTT. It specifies CASSQRGRGTDTQYF.

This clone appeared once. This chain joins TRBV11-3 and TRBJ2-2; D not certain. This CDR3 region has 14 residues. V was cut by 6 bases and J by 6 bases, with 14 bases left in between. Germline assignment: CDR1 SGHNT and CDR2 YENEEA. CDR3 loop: CASRPGGPPGELFF. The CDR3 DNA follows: TGTGCCAGCAGGCCCGGTGGTCCCCCCGGGGAGCTGTTTTTT.

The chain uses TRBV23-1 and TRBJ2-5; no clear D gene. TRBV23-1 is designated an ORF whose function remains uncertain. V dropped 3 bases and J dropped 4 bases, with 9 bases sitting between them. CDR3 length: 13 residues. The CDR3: CASSQVERETQYF. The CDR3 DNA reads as TGCGCCAGCAGTCAGGTTGAGCGAGAGACCCAGTACTTC.

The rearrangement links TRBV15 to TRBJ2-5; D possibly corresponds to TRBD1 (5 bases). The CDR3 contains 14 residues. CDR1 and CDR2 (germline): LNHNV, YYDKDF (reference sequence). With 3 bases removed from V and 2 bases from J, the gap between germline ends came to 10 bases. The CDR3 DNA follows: TGTGCCACCAGCAGCGACAGTAAACAAGAGACCCAGTACTTC. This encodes CATSSDSKQETQYF.

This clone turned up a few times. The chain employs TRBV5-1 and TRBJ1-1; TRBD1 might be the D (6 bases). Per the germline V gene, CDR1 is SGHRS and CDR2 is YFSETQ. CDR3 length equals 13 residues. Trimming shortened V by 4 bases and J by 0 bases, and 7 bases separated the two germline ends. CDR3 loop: CASSRDMNTEAFF. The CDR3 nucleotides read TGCGCCAGCAGCCGGGACATGAACACTGAAGCTTTCTTT.

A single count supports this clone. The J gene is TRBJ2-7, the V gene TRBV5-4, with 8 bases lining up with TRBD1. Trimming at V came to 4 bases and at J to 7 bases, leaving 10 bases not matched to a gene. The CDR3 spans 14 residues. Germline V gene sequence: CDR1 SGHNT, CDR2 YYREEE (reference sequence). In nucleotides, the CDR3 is TGTGCCAGCAGCCGCCGGGACAGGCCTTCGGAGCAGTACTTC. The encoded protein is CASSRRDRPSEQYF.

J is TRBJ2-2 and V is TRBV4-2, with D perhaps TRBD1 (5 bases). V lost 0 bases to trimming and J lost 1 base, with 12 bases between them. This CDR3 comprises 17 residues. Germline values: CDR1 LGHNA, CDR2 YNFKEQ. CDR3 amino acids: CASSQDLRGLNTGELFF. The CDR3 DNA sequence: TGTGCCAGCAGCCAAGATCTAAGGGGCTTGAACACCGGGGAGCTGTTTTTT.

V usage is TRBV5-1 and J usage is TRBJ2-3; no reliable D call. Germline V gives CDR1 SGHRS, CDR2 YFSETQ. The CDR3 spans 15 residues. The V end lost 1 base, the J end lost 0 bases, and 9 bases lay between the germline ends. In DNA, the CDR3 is TGCGCCAGCAGCTTGCGAGTAAGCAGCACAGATACGCAGTATTTT. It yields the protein CASSLRVSSTDTQYF.

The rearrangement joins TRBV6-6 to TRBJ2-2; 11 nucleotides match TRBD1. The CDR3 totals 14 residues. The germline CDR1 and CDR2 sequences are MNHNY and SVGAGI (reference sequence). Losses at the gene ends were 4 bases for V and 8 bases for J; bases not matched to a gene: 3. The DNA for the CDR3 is TGTGCCAGCAGTTTAGGACAGGGGGCGGGGGAGCTGTTTTTT. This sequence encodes CASSLGQGAGELFF.

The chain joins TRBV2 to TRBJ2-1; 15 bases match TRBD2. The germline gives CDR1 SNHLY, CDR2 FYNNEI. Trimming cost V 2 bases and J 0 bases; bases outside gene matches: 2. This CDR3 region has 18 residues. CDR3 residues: CASSEMGLAGGSYNEQFF. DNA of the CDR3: TGTGCCAGCAGTGAAATGGGACTAGCGGGGGGCTCCTACAATGAGCAGTTCTTC. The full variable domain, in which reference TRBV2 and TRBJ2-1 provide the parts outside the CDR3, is EPEVTQTPSHQVTQMGQEVILRCVPISNHLYFYWYRQILGQKVEFLVSFYNNEISEKSEIFDDQFSVERPDGSNFTLKIRSTKLEDSAMYFCASSEMGLAGGSYNEQFFGPGTRLTVL.

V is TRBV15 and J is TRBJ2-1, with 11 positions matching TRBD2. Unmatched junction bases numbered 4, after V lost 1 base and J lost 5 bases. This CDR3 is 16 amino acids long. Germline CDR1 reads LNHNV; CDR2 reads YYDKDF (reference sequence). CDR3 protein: CATSRGLAGTNNEQFF. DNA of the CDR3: TGTGCCACCAGCAGAGGACTAGCGGGGACCAACAATGAGCAGTTCTTC.

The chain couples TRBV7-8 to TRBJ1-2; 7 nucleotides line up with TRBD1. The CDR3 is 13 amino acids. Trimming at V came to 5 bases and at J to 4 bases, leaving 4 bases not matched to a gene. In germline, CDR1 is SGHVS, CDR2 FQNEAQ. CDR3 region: CASSRGGAYGYTF. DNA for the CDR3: TGTGCCAGCAGCCGAGGGGGCGCCTATGGCTACACCTTC.

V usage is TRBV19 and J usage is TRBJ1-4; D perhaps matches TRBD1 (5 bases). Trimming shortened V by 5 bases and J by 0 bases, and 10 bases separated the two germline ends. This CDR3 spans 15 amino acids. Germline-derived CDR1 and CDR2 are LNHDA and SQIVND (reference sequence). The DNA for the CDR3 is TGTGCCAGTAGTCCACCGACAGCAACTAATGAAAAACTGTTTTTT. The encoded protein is CASSPPTATNEKLFF.

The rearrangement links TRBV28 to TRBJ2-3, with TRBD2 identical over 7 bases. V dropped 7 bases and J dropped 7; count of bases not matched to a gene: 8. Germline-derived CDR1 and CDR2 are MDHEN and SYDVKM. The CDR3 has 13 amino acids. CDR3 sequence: CASKKPAGNTQYF. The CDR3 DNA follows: TGTGCCAGCAAAAAGCCAGCGGGGAATACGCAGTATTTT.

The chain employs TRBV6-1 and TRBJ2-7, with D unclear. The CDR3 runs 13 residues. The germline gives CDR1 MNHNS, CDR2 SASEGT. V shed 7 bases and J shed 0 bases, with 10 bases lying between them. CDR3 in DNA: TGTGCCAGCATTAGCCCGAGCTCCTACGAGCAGTACTTC. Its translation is CASISPSSYEQYF.

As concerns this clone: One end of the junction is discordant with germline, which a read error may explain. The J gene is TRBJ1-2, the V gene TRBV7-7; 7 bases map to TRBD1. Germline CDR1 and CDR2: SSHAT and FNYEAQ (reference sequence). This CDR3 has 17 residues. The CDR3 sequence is CASSPTAGQIFNGGYTF. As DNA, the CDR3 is TGTGCTAGCAGTCCGACTGCGGGACAGATCTTTAATGGTGGCTACACCTTC.

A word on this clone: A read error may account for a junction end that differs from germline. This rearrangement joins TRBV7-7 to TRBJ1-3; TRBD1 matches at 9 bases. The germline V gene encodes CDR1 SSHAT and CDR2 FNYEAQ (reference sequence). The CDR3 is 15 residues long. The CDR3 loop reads CASSSGQGSGNTIYF. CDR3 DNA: TGTGCTAGCAGCTCTGGACAGGGGTCTGGAAACACCATATATTTT.

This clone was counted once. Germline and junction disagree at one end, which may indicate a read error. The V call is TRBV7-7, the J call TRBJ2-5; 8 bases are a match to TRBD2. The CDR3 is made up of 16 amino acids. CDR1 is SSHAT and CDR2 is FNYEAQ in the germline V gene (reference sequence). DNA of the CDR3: TGTGCTAGCAGCTTAGCCCGGGGGGGGCCAGAAGAGACCCAGTACTTC. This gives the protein CASSLARGGPEETQYF.

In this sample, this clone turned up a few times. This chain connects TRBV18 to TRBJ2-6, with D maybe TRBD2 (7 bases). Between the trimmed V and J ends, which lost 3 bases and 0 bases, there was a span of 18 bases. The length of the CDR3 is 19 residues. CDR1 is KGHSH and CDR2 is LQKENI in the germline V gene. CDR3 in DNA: TGTGCCAGCTCACCGAACCGGGGGGCCTTGTCCTCTGGGGCCAACGTCCTGACTTTC. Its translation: CASSPNRGALSSGANVLTF.

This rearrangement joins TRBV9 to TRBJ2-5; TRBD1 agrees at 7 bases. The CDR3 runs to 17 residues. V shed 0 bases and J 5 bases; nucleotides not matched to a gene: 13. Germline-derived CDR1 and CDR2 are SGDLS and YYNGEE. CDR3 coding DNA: TGTGCCAGCAGCGTAGAGGGGGCCGGTTTGGTGTCGGAGACCCAGTACTTC. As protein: CASSVEGAGLVSETQYF.

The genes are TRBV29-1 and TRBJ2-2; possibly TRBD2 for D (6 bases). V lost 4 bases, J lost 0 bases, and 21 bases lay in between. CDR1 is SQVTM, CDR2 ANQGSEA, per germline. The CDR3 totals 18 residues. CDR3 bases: TGCAGCGTTGTGGCGGGACCCAAGGAATTCCCGAACACCGGGGAGCTGTTTTTT. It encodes CSVVAGPKEFPNTGELFF.

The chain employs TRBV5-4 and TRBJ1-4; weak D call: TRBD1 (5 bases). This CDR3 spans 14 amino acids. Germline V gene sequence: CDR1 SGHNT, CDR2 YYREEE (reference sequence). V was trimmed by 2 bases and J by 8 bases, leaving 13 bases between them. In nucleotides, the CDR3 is TGTGCCAGCAGCTTTTGGGGGGTTAGCGAAAAACTGTTTTTT. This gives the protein CASSFWGVSEKLFF.

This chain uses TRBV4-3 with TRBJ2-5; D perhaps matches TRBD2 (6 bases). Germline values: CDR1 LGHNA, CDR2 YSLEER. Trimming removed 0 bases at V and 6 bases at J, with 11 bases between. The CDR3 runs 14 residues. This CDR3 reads CASSQERSGQTQYF. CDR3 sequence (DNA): TGCGCCAGCAGCCAAGAAAGAAGCGGGCAGACCCAGTACTTC.

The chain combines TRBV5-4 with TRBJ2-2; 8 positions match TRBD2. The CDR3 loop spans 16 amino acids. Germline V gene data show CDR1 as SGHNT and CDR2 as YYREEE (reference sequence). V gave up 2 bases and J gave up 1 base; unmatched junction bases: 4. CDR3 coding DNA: TGTGCCAGCAGCTTAGCTAGCGGGCGGAACACCGGGGAGCTGTTTTTT. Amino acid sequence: CASSLASGRNTGELFF.